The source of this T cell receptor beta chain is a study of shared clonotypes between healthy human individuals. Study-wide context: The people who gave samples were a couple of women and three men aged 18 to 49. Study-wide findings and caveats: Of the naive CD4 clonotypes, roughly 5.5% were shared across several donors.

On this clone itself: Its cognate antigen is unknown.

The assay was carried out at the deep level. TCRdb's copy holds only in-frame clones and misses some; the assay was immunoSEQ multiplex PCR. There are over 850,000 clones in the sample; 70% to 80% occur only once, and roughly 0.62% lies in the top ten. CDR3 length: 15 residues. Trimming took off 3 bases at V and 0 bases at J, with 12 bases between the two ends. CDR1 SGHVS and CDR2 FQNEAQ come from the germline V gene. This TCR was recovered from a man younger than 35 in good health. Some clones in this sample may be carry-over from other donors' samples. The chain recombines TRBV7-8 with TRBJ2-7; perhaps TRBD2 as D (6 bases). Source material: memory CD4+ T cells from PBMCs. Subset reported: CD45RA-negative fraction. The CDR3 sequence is CASSFRDGGSYEQYF. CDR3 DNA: TGTGCCAGCAGCTTCCGGGACGGGGGCTCCTACGAGCAGTACTTC.